Shown below are 18 T cell receptor beta chains from a single sample sequenced in a study of cytomegalovirus exposure and HLA in healthy donors. The PCR had 60 Vbeta and 13 Jbeta primers. The protocol was immunoSEQ multiplex PCR, while the TCRdb copy is restricted to in-frame clones and leaves out a portion. Listed are approximately 72,000 clones; roughly 4.7% falls within the top ten. The source material was PBMCs. These receptor sequences come from a woman aged 35 to 49 in good health and CMV-seropositive.

This sequence joins TRBV7-9 and TRBJ2-7, with 9 bases matching TRBD1. The J segment lost 0 bases and the V segment lost 5 bases, leaving 14 bases of the junction unmatched. The germline V gene encodes CDR1 SEHNR and CDR2 FQNEAQ (reference sequence). The CDR3 is made up of 18 amino acids. DNA for the CDR3: TGTGCCAGCAGCCACCCCCGATCAAAGACAGGGGGCTCCTACGAGCAGTACTTC. Its protein product is CASSHPRSKTGGSYEQYF.

The rearrangement uses TRBV9 and TRBJ2-7; TRBD1 agrees at 12 bases. The ends lost 4 bases at V and 2 bases at J; junction bases unmatched: 10. Germline lookup yields CDR1 SGDLS and CDR2 YYNGEE. This CDR3 has 17 amino acids. CDR3 DNA sequence: TGTGCCAGCAGCCCAAAAATGGGGACAGGGGGCGCCTACGAGCAGTACTTC. Residues: CASSPKMGTGGAYEQYF.

The V call is TRBV11-2, the J call TRBJ1-2, with TRBD1 as a possible D gene (6 bases). Germline CDR1 is SGHAT and CDR2 is FQNNGV. The CDR3 contains 16 residues. V gave up 3 bases and J gave up 2 bases, with 16 bases separating them. The CDR3 region is CASSFTSETGNYGYTF. The DNA for the CDR3 is TGTGCCAGCAGCTTCACGTCCGAGACAGGCAACTATGGCTACACCTTC. The full variable domain, with the rest looked up from reference TRBV11-2 and TRBJ1-2, is EAGVAQSPRYKIIEKRQSVAFWCNPISGHATLYWYQQILGQGPKLLIQFQNNGVVDDSQLPKDRFSAERLKGVDSTLKIQPAKLEDSAVYLCASSFTSETGNYGYTFGSGTRLTVV.

DNA for the CDR3: TGCGCCAGCAGCTTGAAAACAGGGGGCACCGGGGAGCTGTTTTTT. This codes for CASSLKTGGTGELFF. This sequence joins TRBV5-1 and TRBJ2-2, with 8 bases lining up with TRBD1. CDR3 length: 15 residues. The V gene's germline CDR1 is SGHRS and CDR2 YFSETQ. With 1 base clipped from V and 4 bases from J, the junction kept 3 bases outside the gene matches.

The chain couples TRBV6-6 to TRBJ2-7, with TRBD1 matching 9 bases. CDR1 is MNHNY, CDR2 SVGAGI, per germline (reference sequence). Germline trimming cut 6 bases from V and 5 bases from J; bases unmatched to any gene: 5. The CDR3 covers 13 residues. CDR3 in DNA: TGTGCCAGCAGCCGGGACAGGGTCAACGAGCAGTACTTC. Residues: CASSRDRVNEQYF.

This chain joins TRBV28 and TRBJ2-7, with 8 bases fitting TRBD2. The CDR3 extends over 14 amino acids. V trimming: 3 bases; J trimming: 7 bases; junction bases outside the gene matches: 8. Germline assignment: CDR1 MDHEN and CDR2 SYDVKM. Written as DNA, the CDR3 is TGTGCCAGCAGTTTGCGGGGGGCGCCGGGGGAGCAGTACTTC. This codes for CASSLRGAPGEQYF.

The chain uses TRBV29-1 and TRBJ2-5; D unclear. The CDR3 totals 11 residues. V lost 4 bases and J 5 bases, leaving 8 bases between the germline ends. The V gene's germline CDR1 is SQVTM and CDR2 ANQGSEA. CDR3 sequence reads: CSVGRRETQYF. CDR3 in DNA: TGCAGCGTTGGTAGGCGGGAGACCCAGTACTTC.

The rearrangement links TRBV10-1 to TRBJ2-7; D perhaps matches TRBD2 (5 bases). Trimming stripped 5 bases from V and 0 bases from J, with 14 bases between. CDR3 length: 15 amino acids. Germline values: CDR1 WNHNN, CDR2 SYGVQD (reference sequence). CDR3 sequence: CASSMGARSSYEQYF. The CDR3 nucleotides are TGCGCCAGCAGTATGGGAGCGAGGAGCTCCTACGAGCAGTACTTC.

CDR3 protein: CASVAGGPYEQYF. CDR3 coding DNA: TGTGCCAGCGTAGCGGGGGGGCCCTACGAGCAGTACTTC. J is TRBJ2-7 and V is TRBV7-8; 11 bases line up with TRBD2. Germline V gene lookup returns CDR1 SGHVS and CDR2 FQNEAQ. The CDR3 totals 13 residues. Trimming at V came to 8 bases and at J to 2 bases, leaving 2 bases not matched to a gene. The whole variable domain, remainder taken from reference TRBV7-8 and TRBJ2-7, is GAGVSQSPRYKVAKRGQDVALRCDPISGHVSLFWYQQALGQGPEFLTYFQNEAQLDKSGLPSDRFFAERPEGSVSTLKIQRTQQEDSAVYLCASVAGGPYEQYFGPGTRLTVT.

J is TRBJ2-1 and V is TRBV18; D may be TRBD2 (6 bases). CDR1 and CDR2 (germline): KGHSH, LQKENI. CDR3 length: 16 amino acids. The V end was cut by 6 bases, the J end by 9 bases, with 24 bases between. CDR3 coding DNA: TGTGCCAGCTCTCGGAATGGGGGATCAGGGAGGAGTGAGCAGTTCTTC. Encoded protein: CASSRNGGSGRSEQFF.

This chain links TRBV19 with TRBJ1-5, with D maybe TRBD1 (5 bases). Germline V gene lookup returns CDR1 LNHDA and CDR2 SQIVND (reference sequence). CDR3 length equals 15 residues. V was trimmed by 7 bases and J by 4 bases, leaving 17 bases between them. The DNA for the CDR3 is TGTGCCAGTACCAACACTCACTCAGGGAATCAGCCCCAGCATTTT. This encodes CASTNTHSGNQPQHF.

The chain has TRBV2 and TRBJ2-7, with 8 positions matching TRBD1. CDR1 SNHLY and CDR2 FYNNEI come from the germline V gene. CDR3 length equals 13 residues. The J segment lost 7 bases and the V segment lost 6 bases, leaving 8 bases of the junction unmatched. This CDR3 is CASRDRERPEQYF. CDR3 nucleotide sequence: TGTGCCAGCAGGGACAGGGAGAGGCCGGAGCAGTACTTC. Full variable domain (outside the CDR3, taken from reference TRBV2 and TRBJ2-7): EPEVTQTPSHQVTQMGQEVILRCVPISNHLYFYWYRQILGQKVEFLVSFYNNEISEKSEIFDDQFSVERPDGSNFTLKIRSTKLEDSAMYFCASRDRERPEQYFGPGTRLTVT.

This rearrangement joins TRBV4-3 to TRBJ1-4; 9 bases are a match to TRBD1. J gave up 3 bases and V 1 base, and 12 bases lay outside the gene matches. The CDR3 contains 19 residues. Germline CDR1 is LGHNA and CDR2 is YSLEER. The DNA of the CDR3 is TGCGCCAGCAGCCAAGGTTTTCGGGACAGGGCGTTTTCTAATGAAAAACTGTTTTTT. Translating gives CASSQGFRDRAFSNEKLFF.

The chain joins TRBV7-9 to TRBJ2-3; TRBD2 matches 15 bases. Germline CDR1 is SEHNR and CDR2 is FQNEAQ (reference sequence). This CDR3 region has 19 residues. Trimming removed 4 bases from V and 0 bases from J; junction bases left unmatched: 8. The CDR3 region has the DNA TGTGCCAGCAGCTCAGGGACTAGCGGGGGGCCATATAGCACAGATACGCAGTATTTT. This codes for CASSSGTSGGPYSTDTQYF.

The chain is built from TRBV30 and TRBJ1-2, with 9 bases that match TRBD1. This CDR3 region has 14 residues. CDR1 is GTSNPN, CDR2 SVGIG, per germline (reference sequence). Trimming took 2 bases from V and 6 from J; bases not matched to a gene: 7. The CDR3 nucleotides read TGTGCCTGGAGTATATTGGACAGGGGACATGGCTACACCTTC. Its protein product is CAWSILDRGHGYTF.

V and J are TRBV2 and TRBJ2-5; 10 nucleotides agree with TRBD2. This CDR3 region has 14 residues. Germline V gives CDR1 SNHLY, CDR2 FYNNEI. In DNA form, the CDR3 reads TGTGCTCGCGGAGCTAGCGGGGGACAAGAGACCCAGTACTTC. This gives the protein CARGASGGQETQYF.

The rearrangement joins TRBV15 to TRBJ2-7, with D perhaps TRBD2 (6 bases). The ends were cut back, 0 bases at V and 6 bases at J, with 12 bases in the middle. The CDR3 has 14 residues. CDR1 is LNHNV and CDR2 is YYDKDF in the germline V gene (reference sequence). For the CDR3, the DNA is TGTGCCACCAGCAGAGATCTCCGGGAGAGCGAGCAGTACTTC. It specifies CATSRDLRESEQYF. The entire variable domain, with the rest obtained from reference TRBV15 and TRBJ2-7, is as follows: DAMVIQNPRYQVTQFGKPVTLSCSQTLNHNVMYWYQQKSSQAPKLLFHYYDKDFNNEADTPDNFQSRRPNTSFCFLDIRSPGLGDTAMYLCATSRDLRESEQYFGPGTRLTVT.

This chain uses TRBV2 with TRBJ2-7; TRBD1 aligns across 10 bases. V dropped 6 bases and J dropped 4; count of bases not matched to a gene: 0. The CDR3 totals 12 residues. From germline, CDR1 is SNHLY and CDR2 FYNNEI. The CDR3 spells CASRGQGYEQYF. The CDR3 DNA follows: TGTGCCAGCAGGGGACAGGGGTACGAGCAGTACTTC.